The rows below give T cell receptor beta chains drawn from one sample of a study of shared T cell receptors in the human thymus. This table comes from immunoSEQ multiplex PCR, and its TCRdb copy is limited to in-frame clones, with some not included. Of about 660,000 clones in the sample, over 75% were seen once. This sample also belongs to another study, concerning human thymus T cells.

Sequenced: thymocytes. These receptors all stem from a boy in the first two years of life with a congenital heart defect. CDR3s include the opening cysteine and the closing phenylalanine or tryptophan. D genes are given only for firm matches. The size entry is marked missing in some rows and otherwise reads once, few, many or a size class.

TGTGCCAGCAGCGTAGATACTAGCGGGAGGGTGAACAATGAGCAGTTCTTC,CASSVDTSGRVNNEQFF,TRBV9,17,TRBJ2-1,TRBD2,-
TGTGCCAGCAGCCCTTCGGGGCGGGAGCGGTACAATGAGCAGTTCTTC,CASSPSGRERYNEQFF,TRBV5-4,16,TRBJ2-1,TRBD2,-
TGTGCCAGCAGGGGGCGAAAGAGGATCGACGAGCAGTACTTC,CASRGRKRIDEQYF,TRBV27,14,TRBJ2-7,-,-
TGTGCCAGTACCTTAGGACAGCACACTGAAGCTTTCTTT,CASTLGQHTEAFF,TRBV19,13,TRBJ1-1,-,once
TGCGCCAGCAGTGAGGGACTAGCGGGAGGGAAAGGGGATCTCTACGAGCAGTACTTC,CASSEGLAGGKGDLYEQYF,TRBV10-1,19,TRBJ2-7,TRBD2,-
TGTGCCACCAGCAGAGATTTGGACCGGGACAGCTGCATGAACACTGAAGCTTTCTTT,CATSRDLDRDSCMNTEAFF,TRBV15,19,TRBJ1-1,TRBD1,-
TGTGCCAGCAGTTTCACAGGGGTCCGTTCCATGAACACTGAAGCTTTCTTT,CASSFTGVRSMNTEAFF,TRBV28,17,TRBJ1-1,TRBD1,-
TGTGCCAGCAGCCCAAAGGGGGACAGCAACTATGGCTACACCTTC,CASSPKGDSNYGYTF,TRBV4-2,15,TRBJ1-2,TRBD1,-
TGTGCCAGCAGCCAAGTACGGGAGACCCAGTACTTC,CASSQVRETQYF,TRBV14,12,TRBJ2-5,-,once
TGTGCCAGCAGCTTGGAGGGGACAGGGAAGCAGTACTTC,CASSLEGTGKQYF,TRBV5-8,13,TRBJ2-7,TRBD1,few